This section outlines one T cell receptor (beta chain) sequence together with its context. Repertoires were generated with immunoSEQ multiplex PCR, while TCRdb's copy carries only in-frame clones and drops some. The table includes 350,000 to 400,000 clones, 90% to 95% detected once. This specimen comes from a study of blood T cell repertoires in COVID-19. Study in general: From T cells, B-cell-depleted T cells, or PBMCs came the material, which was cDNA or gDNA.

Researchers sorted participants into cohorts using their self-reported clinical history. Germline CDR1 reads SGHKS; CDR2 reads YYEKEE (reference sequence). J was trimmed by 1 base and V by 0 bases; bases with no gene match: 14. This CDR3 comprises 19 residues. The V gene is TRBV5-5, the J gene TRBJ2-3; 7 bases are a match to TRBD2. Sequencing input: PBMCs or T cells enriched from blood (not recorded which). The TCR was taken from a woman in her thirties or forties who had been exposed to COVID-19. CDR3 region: CASSLVRREWGGGTDTQYF. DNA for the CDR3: TGTGCCAGCAGCTTGGTCCGGCGGGAGTGGGGGGGAGGCACAGATACGCAGTATTTT.